This T cell receptor (beta chain) is drawn from a study of control samples from healthy donors and cancer patients. The germline V and J ends were trimmed by 4 bases and 8 bases, with 11 bases remaining between them. In germline, CDR1 is MNHEY, CDR2 SMNVEV (reference sequence). CDR3 size: 13 residues. Method: immunoSEQ multiplex PCR; TCRdb's copy keeps in-frame clones and lacks some. This sample yields some 160,000 clones, of which 80% to 95% are seen a single time; 0.68% belongs to the top ten. Material: blood. This sequence was found in a woman aged 30 to 39 in good health. This chain connects TRBV27 to TRBJ1-4; D unresolved. CDR3 nucleotide sequence: TGTGCCAGCAGTTCCCCCCCGAACGAAAAACTGTTTTTT. Amino acids: CASSSPPNEKLFF.